This entry concerns a single T cell receptor (beta chain). This sample is part of a study of blood T cell repertoires in COVID-19. Produced via immunoSEQ multiplex PCR; TCRdb's table is partial and in-frame only. This table holds 140,000 to 150,000 clones, about nine tenths found once. Recruitment covered 20 to 25 US areas and drew participants whose ages spanned about 18 to 90 years. Allocation to cohorts depended on clinical history reported by the participants. The V gene's germline CDR1 is SQVTM and CDR2 ANQGSEA. V was trimmed by 4 bases and J by 6 bases, leaving 10 bases between them. This CDR3 has 12 residues.

V is TRBV29-1 and J is TRBJ2-1, with a weak D call TRBD2 (5 bases). Sequenced sample: PBMCs or T cells enriched from blood (not recorded which). This sequence was found in a middle-aged woman who had been exposed to COVID-19. CDR3 sequence (DNA): TGCAGCGTTGTGAGGGAAGGCAATGAGCAGTTCTTC. It specifies CSVVREGNEQFF.